This TCR beta chain is drawn from a study of breast tumors, draining lymph nodes, adjacent tissues. TCRdb used MiXCR to reprocess the multiplex PCR reads, holding one entry per CDR3 protein. This sample yields some 250,000 distinct CDR3 sequences, of which approximately 36% are seen a single time; about 3.3% belongs to the top ten. Points from the study as a whole: The data were judged consistent with most tumor T cells coming from lymph node and expanding in tumor. Tumor and nontumor repertoires were significantly more similar in luminal-like than in basal-like breast cancer. Tumors had less TCR diversity than lymph nodes, more than nontumor tissue.

On this clonotype: Its antigen is not identified.

Axillary draining lymph nodes of breast cancer patients supplied the node samples. The CDR3 runs 14 residues. In germline, CDR1 is MNHEY, CDR2 SVGEGT. Trimming took 5 bases from V and 7 from J, leaving 15 bases between them. The source is a female donor with breast cancer. Some clones in this sample may be carry-over from other donors' samples. Sequencing input: axillary lymph node tissue. The chain links TRBV6-2 or TRBV6-3 to TRBJ1-5, with D perhaps matching TRBD1 (5 bases). The CDR3 DNA follows: TGTGCCAGCAGTACCGTGCTCGGGGGGCAGCCCCAGCATTTT. Translation: CASSTVLGGQPQHF.